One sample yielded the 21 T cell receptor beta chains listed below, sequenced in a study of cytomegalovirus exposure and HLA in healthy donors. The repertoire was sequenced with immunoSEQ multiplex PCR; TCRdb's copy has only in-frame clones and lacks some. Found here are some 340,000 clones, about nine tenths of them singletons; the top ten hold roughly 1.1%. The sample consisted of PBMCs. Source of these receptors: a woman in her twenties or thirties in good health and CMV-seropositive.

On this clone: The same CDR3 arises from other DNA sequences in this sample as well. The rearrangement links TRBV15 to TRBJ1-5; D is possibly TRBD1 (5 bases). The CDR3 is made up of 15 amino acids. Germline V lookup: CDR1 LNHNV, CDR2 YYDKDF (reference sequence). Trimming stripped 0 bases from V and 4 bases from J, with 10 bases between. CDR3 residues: CATSRDRGPNQPQHF. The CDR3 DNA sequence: TGTGCCACCAGCAGAGACCGGGGCCCAAATCAGCCCCAGCATTTT.

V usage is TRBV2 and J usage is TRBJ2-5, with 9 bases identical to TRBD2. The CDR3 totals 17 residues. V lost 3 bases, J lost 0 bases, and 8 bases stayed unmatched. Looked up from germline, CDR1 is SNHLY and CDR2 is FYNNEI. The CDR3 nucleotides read TGTGCCAGCAGTGATGGAATGGCGGGAGGGTACCAAGAGACCCAGTACTTC. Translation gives CASSDGMAGGYQETQYF. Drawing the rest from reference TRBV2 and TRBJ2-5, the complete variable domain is EPEVTQTPSHQVTQMGQEVILRCVPISNHLYFYWYRQILGQKVEFLVSFYNNEISEKSEIFDDQFSVERPDGSNFTLKIRSTKLEDSAMYFCASSDGMAGGYQETQYFGPGTRLLVL.

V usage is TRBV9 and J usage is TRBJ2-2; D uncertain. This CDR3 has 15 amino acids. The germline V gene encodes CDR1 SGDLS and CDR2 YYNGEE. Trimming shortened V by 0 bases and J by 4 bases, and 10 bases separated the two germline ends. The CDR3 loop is CASSVAQAVTGELFF. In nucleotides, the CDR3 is TGTGCCAGCAGCGTAGCCCAGGCAGTCACCGGGGAGCTGTTTTTT.

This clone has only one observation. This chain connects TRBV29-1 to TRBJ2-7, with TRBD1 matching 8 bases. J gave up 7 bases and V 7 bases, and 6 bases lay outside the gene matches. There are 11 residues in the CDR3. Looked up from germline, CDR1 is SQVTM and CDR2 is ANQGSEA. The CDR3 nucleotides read TGCAGCGGCCAGGGGGCGCGGGAGCAGTACTTC. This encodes CSGQGAREQYF.

The chain's CDR3 is CASKSGTGGFEQYF. DNA for the CDR3: TGTGCCAGCAAATCCGGGACAGGGGGCTTCGAGCAGTACTTC. The V and J genes are TRBV27 and TRBJ2-7; 12 bases map to TRBD1. CDR1 and CDR2 (germline): MNHEY, SMNVEV (reference sequence). The CDR3 contains 14 residues. Germline trimming cut 7 bases from V and 6 bases from J; bases unmatched to any gene: 7.

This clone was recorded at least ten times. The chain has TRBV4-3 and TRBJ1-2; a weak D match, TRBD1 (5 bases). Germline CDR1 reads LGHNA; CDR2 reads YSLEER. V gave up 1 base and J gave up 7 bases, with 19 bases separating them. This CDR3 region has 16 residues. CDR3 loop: CASSQVAGGGEGGYTF. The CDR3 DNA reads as TGCGCCAGCAGCCAAGTGGCCGGGGGGGGAGAAGGTGGCTACACCTTC.

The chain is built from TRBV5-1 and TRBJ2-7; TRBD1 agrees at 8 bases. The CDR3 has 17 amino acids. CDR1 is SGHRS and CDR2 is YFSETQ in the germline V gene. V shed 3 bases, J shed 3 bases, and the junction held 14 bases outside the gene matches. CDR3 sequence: CASSSTGRTGGLYEQYF. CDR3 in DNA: TGCGCCAGCAGCTCGACCGGCCGCACAGGGGGACTCTACGAGCAGTACTTC.

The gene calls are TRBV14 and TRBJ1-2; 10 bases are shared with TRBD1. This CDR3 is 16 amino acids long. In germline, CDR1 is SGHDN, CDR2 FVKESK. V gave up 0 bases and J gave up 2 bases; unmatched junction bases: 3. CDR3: CASSQDLDRGNYGYTF. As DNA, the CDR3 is TGTGCCAGCAGCCAAGATTTGGACAGGGGGAACTATGGCTACACCTTC.

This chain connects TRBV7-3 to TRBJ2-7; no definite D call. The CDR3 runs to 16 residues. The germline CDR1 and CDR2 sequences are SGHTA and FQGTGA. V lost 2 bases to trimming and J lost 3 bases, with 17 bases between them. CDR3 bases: TGTGCCAGCAGCTTAGTGCCGGACCTCGCAGTCTACGAGCAGTACTTC. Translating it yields CASSLVPDLAVYEQYF.

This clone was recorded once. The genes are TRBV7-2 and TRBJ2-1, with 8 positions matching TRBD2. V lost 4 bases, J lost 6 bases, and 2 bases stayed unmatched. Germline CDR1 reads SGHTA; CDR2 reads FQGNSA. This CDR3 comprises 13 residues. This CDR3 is CASSWGLVNEQFF. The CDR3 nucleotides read TGTGCCAGCAGCTGGGGACTAGTCAATGAGCAGTTCTTC.

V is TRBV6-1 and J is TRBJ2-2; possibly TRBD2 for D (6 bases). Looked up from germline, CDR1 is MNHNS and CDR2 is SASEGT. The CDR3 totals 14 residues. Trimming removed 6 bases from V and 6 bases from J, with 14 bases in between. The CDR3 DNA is TGTGCCAGCAGGGCGGACCAGCGGGCCGGGGAGCTGTTTTTT. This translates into CASRADQRAGELFF.

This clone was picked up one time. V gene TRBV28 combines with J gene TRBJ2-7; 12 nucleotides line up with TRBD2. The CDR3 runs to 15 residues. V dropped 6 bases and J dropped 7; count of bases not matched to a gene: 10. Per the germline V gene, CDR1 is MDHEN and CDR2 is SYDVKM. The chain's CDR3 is CASSQILAGGGEQYF. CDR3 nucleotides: TGTGCCAGCAGCCAGATACTAGCGGGGGGAGGTGAGCAGTACTTC.

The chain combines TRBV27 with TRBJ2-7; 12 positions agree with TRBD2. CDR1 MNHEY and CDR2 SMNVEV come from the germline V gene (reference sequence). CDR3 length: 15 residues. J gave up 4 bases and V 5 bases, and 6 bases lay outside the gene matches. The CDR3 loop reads CASSHLAGGQYEQYF. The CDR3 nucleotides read TGTGCCAGCAGTCACCTAGCGGGGGGGCAATACGAGCAGTACTTC.

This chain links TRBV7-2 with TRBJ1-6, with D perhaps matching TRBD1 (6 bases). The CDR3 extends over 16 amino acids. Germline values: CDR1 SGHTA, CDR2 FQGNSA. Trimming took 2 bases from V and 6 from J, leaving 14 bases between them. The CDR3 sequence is CASSLTLRTANSPLHF. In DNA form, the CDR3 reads TGTGCCAGCAGCTTAACCCTCAGGACAGCTAATTCACCCCTCCACTTT.

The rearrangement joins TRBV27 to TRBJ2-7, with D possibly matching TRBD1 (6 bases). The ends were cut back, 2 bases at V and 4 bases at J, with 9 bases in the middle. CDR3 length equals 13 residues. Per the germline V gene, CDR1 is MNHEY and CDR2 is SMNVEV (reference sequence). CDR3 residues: CASSLGDTYEQYF. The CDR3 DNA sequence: TGTGCCAGCAGTTTAGGGGACACGTACGAGCAGTACTTC.

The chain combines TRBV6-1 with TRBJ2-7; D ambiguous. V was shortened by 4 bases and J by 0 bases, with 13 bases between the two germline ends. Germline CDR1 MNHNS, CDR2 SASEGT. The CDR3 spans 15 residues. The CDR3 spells CASSGPNKDSYEQYF. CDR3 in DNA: TGTGCCAGCAGTGGACCTAACAAGGACTCCTACGAGCAGTACTTC.

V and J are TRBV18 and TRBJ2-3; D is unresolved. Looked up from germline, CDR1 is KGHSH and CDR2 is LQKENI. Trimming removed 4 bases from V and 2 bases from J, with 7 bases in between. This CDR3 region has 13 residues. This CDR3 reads CASSRQDTDTQYF. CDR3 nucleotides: TGTGCCAGCTCACGGCAGGACACAGATACGCAGTATTTT.

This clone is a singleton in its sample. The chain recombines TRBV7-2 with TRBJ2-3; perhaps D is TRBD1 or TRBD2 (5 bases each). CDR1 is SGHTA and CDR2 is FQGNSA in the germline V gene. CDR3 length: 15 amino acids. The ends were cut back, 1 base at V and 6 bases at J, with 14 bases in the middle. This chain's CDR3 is CASSLEWGLGDTQYF. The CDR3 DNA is TGTGCCAGCAGCTTAGAATGGGGGTTGGGGGATACGCAGTATTTT.

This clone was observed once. In DNA, the CDR3 is TGCAGTGCTAGGAGGCTTTATGAGCAGTTCTTC. Its translation: CSARRLYEQFF. This sequence joins TRBV20-1 and TRBJ2-1, with D uncertain. The ends were cut back, 3 bases at V and 8 bases at J, with 8 bases in the middle. Germline assignment: CDR1 DFQATT and CDR2 SNEGSKA (reference sequence). This CDR3 contains 11 residues.

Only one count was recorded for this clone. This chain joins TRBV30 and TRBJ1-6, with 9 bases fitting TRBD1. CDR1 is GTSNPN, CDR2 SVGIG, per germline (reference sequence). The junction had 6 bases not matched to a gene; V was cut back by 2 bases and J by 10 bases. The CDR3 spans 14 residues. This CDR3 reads CAWSLGQGLSPLHF. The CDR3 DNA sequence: TGTGCCTGGAGTCTGGGACAGGGCTTATCACCCCTCCACTTT.

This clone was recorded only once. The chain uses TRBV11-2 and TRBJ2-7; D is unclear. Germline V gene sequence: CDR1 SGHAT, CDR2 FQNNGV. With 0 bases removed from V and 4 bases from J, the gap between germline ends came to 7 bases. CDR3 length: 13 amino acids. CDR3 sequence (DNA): TGTGCCAGCAGCTTAGAGCGTCGGTACGAGCAGTACTTC. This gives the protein CASSLERRYEQYF.